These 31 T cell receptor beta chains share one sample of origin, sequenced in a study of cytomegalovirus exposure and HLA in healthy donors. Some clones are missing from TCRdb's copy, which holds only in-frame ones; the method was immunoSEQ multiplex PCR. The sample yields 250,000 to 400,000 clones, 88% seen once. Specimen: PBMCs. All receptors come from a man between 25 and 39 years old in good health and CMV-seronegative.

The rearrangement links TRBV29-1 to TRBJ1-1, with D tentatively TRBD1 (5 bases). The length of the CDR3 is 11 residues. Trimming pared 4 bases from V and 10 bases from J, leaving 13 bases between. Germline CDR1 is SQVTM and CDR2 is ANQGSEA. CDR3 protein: CSVGQSIRAFF. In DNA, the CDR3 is TGCAGCGTTGGACAGTCAATTCGAGCTTTCTTT.

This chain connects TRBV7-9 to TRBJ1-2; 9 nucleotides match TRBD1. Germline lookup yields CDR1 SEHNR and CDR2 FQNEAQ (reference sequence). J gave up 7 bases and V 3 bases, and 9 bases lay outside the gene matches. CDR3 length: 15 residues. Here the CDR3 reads CASSFPDRGKGGYTF. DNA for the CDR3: TGTGCCAGCAGCTTCCCCGACAGGGGGAAGGGTGGCTACACCTTC.

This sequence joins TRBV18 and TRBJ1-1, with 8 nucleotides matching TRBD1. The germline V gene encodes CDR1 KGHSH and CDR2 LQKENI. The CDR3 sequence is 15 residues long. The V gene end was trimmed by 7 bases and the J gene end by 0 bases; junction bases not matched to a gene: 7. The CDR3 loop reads CASFKGQVMNTEAFF. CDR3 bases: TGTGCCAGCTTCAAGGGACAGGTTATGAACACTGAAGCTTTCTTT.

CDR3 bases: TGTGCCAGCAGCCCCTTTGGGCAGGGGGCCTCCTACGAGCAGTACTTC. This sequence encodes CASSPFGQGASYEQYF. This chain uses TRBV7-9 with TRBJ2-7; 8 bases map to TRBD1. V dropped 5 bases and J dropped 0; count of bases not matched to a gene: 9. The V gene's germline CDR1 is SEHNR and CDR2 FQNEAQ (reference sequence). The CDR3 is 16 amino acids. The complete variable domain, with remaining parts taken from reference TRBV7-9 and TRBJ2-7, reads DTGVSQNPRHKITKRGQNVTFRCDPISEHNRLYWYRQTLGQGPEFLTYFQNEAQLEKSRLLSDRFSAERPKGSFSTLEIQRTEQGDSAMYLCASSPFGQGASYEQYFGPGTRLTVT.

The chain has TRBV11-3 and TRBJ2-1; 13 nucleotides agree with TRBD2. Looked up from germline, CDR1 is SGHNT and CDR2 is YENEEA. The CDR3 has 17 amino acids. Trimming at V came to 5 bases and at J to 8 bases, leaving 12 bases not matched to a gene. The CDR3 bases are TGTGCCAGCAGCCGCGGGAGGGGACTAGCGGGGCAGGATGAGCAGTTCTTC. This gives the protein CASSRGRGLAGQDEQFF.

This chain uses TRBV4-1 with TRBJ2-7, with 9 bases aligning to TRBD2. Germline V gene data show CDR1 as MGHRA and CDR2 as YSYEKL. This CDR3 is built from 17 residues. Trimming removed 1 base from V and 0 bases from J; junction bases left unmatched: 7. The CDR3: CASSQGRGGGASYEQYF. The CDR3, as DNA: TGCGCCAGCAGCCAAGGACGGGGCGGGGGGGCCTCCTACGAGCAGTACTTC.

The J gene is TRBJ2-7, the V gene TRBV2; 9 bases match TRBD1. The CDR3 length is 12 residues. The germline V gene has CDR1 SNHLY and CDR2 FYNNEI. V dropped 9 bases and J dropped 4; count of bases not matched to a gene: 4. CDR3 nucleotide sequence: TGTGCCAGGGGACAGGGAGGGTACGAGCAGTACTTC. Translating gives CARGQGGYEQYF.

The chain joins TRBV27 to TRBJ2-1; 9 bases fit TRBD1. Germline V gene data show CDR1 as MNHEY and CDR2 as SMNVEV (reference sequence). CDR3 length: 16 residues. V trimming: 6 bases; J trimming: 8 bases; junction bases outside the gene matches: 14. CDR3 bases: TGTGCCAGCAGCCTACAGGGGGCTCTTTTTCTCGATGAGCAGTTCTTC. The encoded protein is CASSLQGALFLDEQFF.

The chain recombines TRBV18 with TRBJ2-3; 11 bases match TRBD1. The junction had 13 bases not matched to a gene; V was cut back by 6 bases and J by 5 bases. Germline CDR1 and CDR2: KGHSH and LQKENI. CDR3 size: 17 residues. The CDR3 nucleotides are TGTGCCAGCTCCCGCCGGGACAGGGGGGCAGGATTAGATACGCAGTATTTT. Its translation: CASSRRDRGAGLDTQYF.

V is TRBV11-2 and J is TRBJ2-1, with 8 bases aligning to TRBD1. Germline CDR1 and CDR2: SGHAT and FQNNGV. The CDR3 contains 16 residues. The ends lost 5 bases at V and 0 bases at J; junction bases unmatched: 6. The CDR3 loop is CASSPGTGRSYNEQFF. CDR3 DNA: TGTGCCAGCAGCCCTGGGACAGGTCGCTCCTACAATGAGCAGTTCTTC.

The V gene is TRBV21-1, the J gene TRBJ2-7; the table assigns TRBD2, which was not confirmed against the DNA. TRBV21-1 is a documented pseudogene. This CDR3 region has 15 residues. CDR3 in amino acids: CASSARGASTHEQYF. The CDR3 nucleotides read TGTGCCAGCAGCGCCCGGGGGGCCAGCACCCACGAGCAGTACTTC.

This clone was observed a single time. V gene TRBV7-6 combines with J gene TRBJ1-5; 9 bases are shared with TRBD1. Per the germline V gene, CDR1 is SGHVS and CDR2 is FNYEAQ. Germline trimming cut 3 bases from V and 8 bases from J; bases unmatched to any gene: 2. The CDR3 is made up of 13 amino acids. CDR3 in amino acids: CASSLGQGEPQHF. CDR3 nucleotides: TGTGCCAGCAGCTTGGGACAGGGCGAGCCCCAGCATTTT. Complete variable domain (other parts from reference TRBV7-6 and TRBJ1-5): GAGVSQSPRYKVTKRGQDVALRCDPISGHVSLYWYRQALGQGPEFLTYFNYEAQQDKSGLPNDRFSAERPEGSISTLTIQRTEQRDSAMYRCASSLGQGEPQHFGDGTRLSIL.

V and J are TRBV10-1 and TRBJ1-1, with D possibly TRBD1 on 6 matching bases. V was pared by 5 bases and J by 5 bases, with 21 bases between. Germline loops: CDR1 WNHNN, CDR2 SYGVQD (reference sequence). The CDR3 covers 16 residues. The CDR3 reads CASSSEQGSRWTEAFF. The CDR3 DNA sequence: TGCGCCAGCAGTTCTGAACAGGGTTCCCGGTGGACTGAAGCTTTCTTT.

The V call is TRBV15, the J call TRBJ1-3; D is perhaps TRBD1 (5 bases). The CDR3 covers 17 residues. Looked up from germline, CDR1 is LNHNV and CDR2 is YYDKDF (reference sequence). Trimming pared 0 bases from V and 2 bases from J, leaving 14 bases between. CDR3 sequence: CATSRDLGTRTGNTIYF. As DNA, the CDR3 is TGTGCCACCAGCAGAGATCTTGGGACTAGGACTGGAAACACCATATATTTT.

In nucleotides, the CDR3 is TGTGCCAGCTCGCCCGACTGGCCCGGGGAGCTGTTTTTT. As protein: CASSPDWPGELFF. V and J are TRBV18 and TRBJ2-2; no clear D gene. The V gene lost 6 bases and the J gene lost 6 bases, with 11 bases spanning the gap. In germline, CDR1 is KGHSH, CDR2 LQKENI. The CDR3 totals 13 residues.

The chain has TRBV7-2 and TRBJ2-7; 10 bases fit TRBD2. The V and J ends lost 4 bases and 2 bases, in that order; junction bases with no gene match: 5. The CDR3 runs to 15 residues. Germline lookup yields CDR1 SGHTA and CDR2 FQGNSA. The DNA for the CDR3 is TGTGCCAGCAGCTCGCTAAGCGGGGGGGCCTACGAGCAGTACTTC. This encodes CASSSLSGGAYEQYF.

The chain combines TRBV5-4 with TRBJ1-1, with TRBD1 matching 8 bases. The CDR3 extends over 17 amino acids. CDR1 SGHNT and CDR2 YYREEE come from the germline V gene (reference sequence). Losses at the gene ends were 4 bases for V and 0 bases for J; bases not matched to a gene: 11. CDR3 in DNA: TGTGCCAGCAGCCCGGACAGGGTAGCCCTCATGAACACTGAAGCTTTCTTT. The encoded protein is CASSPDRVALMNTEAFF.

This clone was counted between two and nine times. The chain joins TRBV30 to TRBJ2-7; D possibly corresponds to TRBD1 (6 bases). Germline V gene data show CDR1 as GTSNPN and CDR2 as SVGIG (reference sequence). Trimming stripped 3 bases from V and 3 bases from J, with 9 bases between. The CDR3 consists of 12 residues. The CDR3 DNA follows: TGTGCCTGGAGCAGGGACAACTACGAGCAGTACTTC. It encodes CAWSRDNYEQYF.

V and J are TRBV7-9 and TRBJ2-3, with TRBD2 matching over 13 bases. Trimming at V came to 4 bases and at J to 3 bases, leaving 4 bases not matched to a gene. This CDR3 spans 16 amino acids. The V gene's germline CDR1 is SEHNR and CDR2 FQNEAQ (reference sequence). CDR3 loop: CASSSTSGGATDTQYF. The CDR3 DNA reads TGTGCCAGCAGCTCAACTAGCGGGGGGGCAACAGATACGCAGTATTTT.

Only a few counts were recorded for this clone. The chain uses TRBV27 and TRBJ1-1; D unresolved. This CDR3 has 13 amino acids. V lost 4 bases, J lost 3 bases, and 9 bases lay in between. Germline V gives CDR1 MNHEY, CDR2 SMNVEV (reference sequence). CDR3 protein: CASSYRRDTEAFF. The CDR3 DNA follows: TGTGCCAGCAGTTATCGTCGAGACACTGAAGCTTTCTTT.

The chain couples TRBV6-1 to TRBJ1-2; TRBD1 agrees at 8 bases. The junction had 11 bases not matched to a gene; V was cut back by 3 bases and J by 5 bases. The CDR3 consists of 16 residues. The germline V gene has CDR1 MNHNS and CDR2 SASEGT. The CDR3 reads CASSELVETGAYGYTF. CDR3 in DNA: TGTGCCAGCAGTGAGCTCGTGGAGACAGGGGCATATGGCTACACCTTC.

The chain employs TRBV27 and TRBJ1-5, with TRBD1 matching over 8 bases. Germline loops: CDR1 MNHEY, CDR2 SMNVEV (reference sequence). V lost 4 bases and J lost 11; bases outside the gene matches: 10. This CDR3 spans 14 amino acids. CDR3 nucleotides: TGTGCCAGCAGTTCCGGGACAGGAGTGGGGACCCAGCATTTT. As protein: CASSSGTGVGTQHF.

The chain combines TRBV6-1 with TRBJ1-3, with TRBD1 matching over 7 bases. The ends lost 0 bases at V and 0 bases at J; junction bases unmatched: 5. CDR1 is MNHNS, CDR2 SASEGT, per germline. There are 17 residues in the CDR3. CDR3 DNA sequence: TGTGCCAGCAGTGAAGCGACAGGGCCCATCTCTGGAAACACCATATATTTT. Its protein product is CASSEATGPISGNTIYF.

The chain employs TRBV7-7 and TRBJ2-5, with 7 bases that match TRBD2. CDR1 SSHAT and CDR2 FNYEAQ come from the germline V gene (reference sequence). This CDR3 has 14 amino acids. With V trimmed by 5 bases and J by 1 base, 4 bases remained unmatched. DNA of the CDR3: TGTGCCAGCAGCATTTCGGGGGGCCAAGAGACCCAGTACTTC. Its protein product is CASSISGGQETQYF.

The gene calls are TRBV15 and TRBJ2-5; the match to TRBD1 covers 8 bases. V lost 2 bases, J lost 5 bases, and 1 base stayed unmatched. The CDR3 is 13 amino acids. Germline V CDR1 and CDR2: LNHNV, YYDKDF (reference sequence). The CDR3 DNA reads TGTGCCACCAGCAGATGGGACAGGGAGACCCAGTACTTC. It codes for CATSRWDRETQYF.

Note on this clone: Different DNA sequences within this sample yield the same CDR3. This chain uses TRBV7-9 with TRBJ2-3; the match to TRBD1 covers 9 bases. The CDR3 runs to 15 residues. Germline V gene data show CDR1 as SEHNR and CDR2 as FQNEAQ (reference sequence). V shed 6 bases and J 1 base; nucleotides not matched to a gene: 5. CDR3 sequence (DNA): TGTGCCAGCAGTCCCGGGACAGGGCGCACAGATACGCAGTATTTT. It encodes CASSPGTGRTDTQYF. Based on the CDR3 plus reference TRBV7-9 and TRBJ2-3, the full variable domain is DTGVSQNPRHKITKRGQNVTFRCDPISEHNRLYWYRQTLGQGPEFLTYFQNEAQLEKSRLLSDRFSAERPKGSFSTLEIQRTEQGDSAMYLCASSPGTGRTDTQYFGPGTRLTVL.

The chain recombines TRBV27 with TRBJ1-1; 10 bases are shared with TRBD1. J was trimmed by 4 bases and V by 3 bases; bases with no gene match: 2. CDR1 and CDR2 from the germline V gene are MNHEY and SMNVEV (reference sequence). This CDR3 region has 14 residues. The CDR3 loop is CASSFRDRGTEAFF. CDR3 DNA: TGTGCCAGCAGTTTCCGGGACAGGGGCACTGAAGCTTTCTTT.

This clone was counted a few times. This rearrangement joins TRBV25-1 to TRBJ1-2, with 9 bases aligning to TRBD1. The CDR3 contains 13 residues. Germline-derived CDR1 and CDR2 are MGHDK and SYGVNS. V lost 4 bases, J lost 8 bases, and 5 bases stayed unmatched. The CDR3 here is CASSGTGARGYTF. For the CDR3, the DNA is TGTGCCAGCAGTGGGACAGGGGCTCGGGGCTACACCTTC.

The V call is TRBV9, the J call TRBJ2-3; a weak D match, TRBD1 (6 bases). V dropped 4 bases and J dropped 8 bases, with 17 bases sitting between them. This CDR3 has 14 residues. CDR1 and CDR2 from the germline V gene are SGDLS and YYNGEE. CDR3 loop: CASSLYRAEGTQYF. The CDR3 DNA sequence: TGTGCCAGCAGCTTGTACAGGGCAGAGGGTACGCAGTATTTT.

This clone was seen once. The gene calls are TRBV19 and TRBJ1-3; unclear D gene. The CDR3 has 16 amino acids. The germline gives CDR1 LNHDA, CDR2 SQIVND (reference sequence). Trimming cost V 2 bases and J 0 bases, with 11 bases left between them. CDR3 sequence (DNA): TGTGCCAGTAGTATACGGCCAGGCCTCTCTGGAAACACCATATATTTT. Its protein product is CASSIRPGLSGNTIYF. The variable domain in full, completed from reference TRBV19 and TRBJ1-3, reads DGGITQSPKYLFRKEGQNVTLSCEQNLNHDAMYWYRQDPGQGLRLIYYSQIVNDFQKGDIAEGYSVSREKKESFPLTVTSAQKNPTAFYLCASSIRPGLSGNTIYFGEGSWLTVV.

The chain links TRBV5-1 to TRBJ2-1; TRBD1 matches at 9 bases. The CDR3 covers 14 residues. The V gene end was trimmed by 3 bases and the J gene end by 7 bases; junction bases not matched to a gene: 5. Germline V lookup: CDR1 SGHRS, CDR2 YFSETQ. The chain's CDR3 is CASSSGQGVNEQFF. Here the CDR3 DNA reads TGCGCCAGCAGCTCGGGACAGGGAGTTAATGAGCAGTTCTTC. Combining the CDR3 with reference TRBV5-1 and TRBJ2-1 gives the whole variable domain KAGVTQTPRYLIKTRGQQVTLSCSPISGHRSVSWYQQTPGQGLQFLFEYFSETQRNKGNFPGRFSGRQFSNSRSEMNVSTLELGDSALYLCASSSGQGVNEQFFGPGTRLTVL.